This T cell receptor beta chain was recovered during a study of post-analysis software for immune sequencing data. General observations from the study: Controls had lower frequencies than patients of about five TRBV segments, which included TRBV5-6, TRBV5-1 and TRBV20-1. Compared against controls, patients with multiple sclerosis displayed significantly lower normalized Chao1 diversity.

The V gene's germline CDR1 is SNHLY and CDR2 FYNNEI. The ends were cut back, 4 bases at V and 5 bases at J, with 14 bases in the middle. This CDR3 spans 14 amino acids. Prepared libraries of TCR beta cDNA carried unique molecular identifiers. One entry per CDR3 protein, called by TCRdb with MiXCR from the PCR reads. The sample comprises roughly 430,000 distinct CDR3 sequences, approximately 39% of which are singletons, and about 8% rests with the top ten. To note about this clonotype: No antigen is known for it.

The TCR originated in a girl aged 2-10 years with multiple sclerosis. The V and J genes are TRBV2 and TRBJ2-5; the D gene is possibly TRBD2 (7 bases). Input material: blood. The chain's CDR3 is CASSVGGGVETQYF. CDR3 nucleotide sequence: TGTGCCAGCAGTGTAGGGGGAGGGGTTGAGACCCAGTACTTC.